This entry features one TCR beta chain sequence. The repertoire was sequenced with immunoSEQ multiplex PCR; TCRdb's copy has only in-frame clones and lacks some. Of 50,000 to 70,000 clones in the sample, 70% to 80% were seen once. The data were obtained in a study of blood T cell repertoires in COVID-19. Study-level information: Spain, Italy and the United States supplied samples that represented acute and convalescent COVID-19.

Sequencing was done on a sample of peripheral blood. The receptor comes from a man in his 60s with acute or convalescent COVID-19.

The CDR3 loop is CASSPESGRGVILSSYNEQFF. The CDR3 DNA is TGTGCCAGCTCCCCGGAATCCGGGAGGGGGGTAATCCTTAGCTCCTACAATGAGCAGTTCTTC. The chain links TRBV18 to TRBJ2-1; 8 nucleotides match TRBD2. The germline gives CDR1 KGHSH, CDR2 LQKENI. Trimming cost V 6 bases and J 0 bases; bases outside gene matches: 22. CDR3 length: 21 amino acids.